This T cell receptor beta chain was retrieved from a study of cytomegalovirus exposure and HLA in healthy donors. Primers included in the PCR were 60 Vbeta and 13 Jbeta primers. Produced via immunoSEQ multiplex PCR; TCRdb's table is partial and in-frame only. The data contain approximately 160,000 clones, roughly 80% of them singletons. This CDR3 is 12 amino acids long. Everyone who donated was a healthy bone marrow donor. Study-wide points: Sequencing likely produced, as an artifact, a cluster of highly shared sequence variants. Later analysis suggested links between common viral pathogens and several top significant clusters. The study labeled fewer than 200 TCR beta chains cytomegalovirus-associated.

A word on this clone: As yet, its antigen is unknown.

The rearrangement links TRBV21-1 to TRBJ2-7; the D call TRBD2 from the table was never checked on the DNA. TRBV21-1 is an annotated pseudogene. Sequenced: PBMCs. This TCR derives from a male donor in good health and CMV-seronegative. CDR3 protein: CASSKGLYEQYF. DNA for the CDR3: TGTGCCAGCAGCAAAGGACTCTACGAGCAGTACTTC.